These T cell receptor beta chains were read from a single sample in a study of blood T cell repertoires in COVID-19. Some clones are missing from TCRdb's copy, which holds only in-frame ones; the method was immunoSEQ multiplex PCR. Of over 250,000 clones in the sample, about 91% were seen once. Sequencing used peripheral blood. The receptors derive from a person in their late teens or twenties with COVID-19, enrolled during active disease. Each CDR3 is given with its conserved first and last residue. The D gene is left open where the match is weak. Expanded clones are given a class, and other clones once, few, many or no size at all.

D: .
J: TRBJ2-1
size: .
V: TRBV21-1
length: 16
CDR3: CAFNPERDGSYNEQFF
DNA: TGTGCCTTCAACCCGGAGCGGGACGGCTCCTACAATGAGCAGTTCTTC

D: .
J: TRBJ2-7
size: few
V: TRBV6-2/TRBV6-3
length: 14
CDR3: CASSYTQDIYEQYF
DNA: TGTGCCAGCAGTTACACACAGGATATCTACGAGCAGTACTTC

D: TRBD1
J: TRBJ2-7
size: .
V: TRBV28
length: 15
CDR3: CASSPLDRVSYEQYF
DNA: TGTGCCAGCAGTCCCTTGGACAGGGTGTCCTACGAGCAGTACTTC

D: .
J: TRBJ2-2
size: .
V: TRBV4-2
length: 18
CDR3: CASSQDNPNYLNTGELFF
DNA: TGTGCCAGCAGCCAAGATAACCCTAACTACCTTAACACCGGGGAGCTGTTTTTT

D: TRBD1
J: TRBJ1-2
size: .
V: TRBV5-5
length: 16
CDR3: CASSSEGTGDFYGYTF
DNA: TGTGCCAGCAGCTCTGAAGGGACAGGGGACTTCTATGGCTACACCTTC

D: .
J: TRBJ2-2
size: .
V: TRBV25-1
length: 15
CDR3: CASSELGAGAGELFF
DNA: TGTGCCAGCAGTGAATTGGGAGCCGGGGCCGGGGAGCTGTTTTTT

D: .
J: TRBJ2-3
size: .
V: TRBV5-4
length: 14
CDR3: CASSMGLEADTQYF
DNA: TGTGCCAGCAGCATGGGGCTGGAGGCGGATACGCAGTATTTT

D: TRBD1
J: TRBJ1-5
size: .
V: TRBV19
length: 16
CDR3: CASSNLQGTTHQPQHF
DNA: TGTGCCAGTAGTAACCTACAGGGGACAACTCATCAGCCCCAGCATTTT

D: .
J: TRBJ2-5
size: .
V: TRBV6-5
length: 14
CDR3: CASSLGHMPETQYF
DNA: TGTGCCAGCAGTTTGGGACATATGCCCGAGACCCAGTACTTC

D: .
J: TRBJ1-2
size: .
V: TRBV4-1
length: 14
CDR3: CASSQATGAYGYTF
DNA: TGCGCCAGCAGCCAAGCTACGGGAGCCTATGGCTACACCTTC

D: .
J: TRBJ1-6
size: once
V: TRBV3-1/TRBV3-2
length: 13
CDR3: CASSQEGSSPLHF
DNA: TGTGCCAGCAGCCAAGAAGGGAGCTCACCCCTCCACTTT

D: .
J: TRBJ2-7
size: .
V: TRBV27
length: 15
CDR3: CASSLTAGANYEQYF
DNA: TGTGCCAGCAGTTTAACTGCAGGGGCCAACTACGAGCAGTACTTC

D: TRBD2
J: TRBJ2-1
size: .
V: TRBV9
length: 13
CDR3: CASSPRTSFEQFF
DNA: TGTGCCAGCAGCCCAAGGACTAGTTTTGAGCAGTTCTTC

D: TRBD2
J: TRBJ2-3
size: .
V: TRBV30
length: 18
CDR3: CAWSVASGRGPDADTQYF
DNA: TGTGCCTGGAGTGTAGCTAGCGGGAGGGGACCGGACGCAGATACGCAGTATTTT

D: TRBD2
J: TRBJ2-7
size: .
V: TRBV27
length: 16
CDR3: CASSPRTSGRVYEQYF
DNA: TGTGCCAGCAGTCCCCGGACTAGCGGGAGGGTCTACGAGCAGTACTTC

D: .
J: TRBJ2-3
size: .
V: TRBV5-6
length: 15
CDR3: CASNPRDSGTDTQYF
DNA: TGTGCCAGCAACCCCCGGGACTCCGGCACAGATACGCAGTATTTT

D: TRBD2
J: TRBJ2-2
size: .
V: TRBV19
length: 16
CDR3: CASLRGGADGPKELFF
DNA: TGTGCCAGCTTGCGGGGGGGGGCTGACGGGCCCAAGGAGCTGTTTTTT

D: .
J: TRBJ1-3
size: .
V: TRBV15
length: 12
CDR3: CATSGRENTIYF
DNA: TGTGCCACCAGCGGCAGGGAAAACACCATATATTTT

D: TRBD1
J: TRBJ1-6
size: .
V: TRBV5-1
length: 15
CDR3: CASSLYGTGNSPLHF
DNA: TGCGCCAGCAGCTTGTATGGGACAGGGAATTCACCCCTCCACTTT

D: TRBD2
J: TRBJ2-2
size: .
V: TRBV4-1
length: 16
CDR3: CASSQLAGSVTGELFF
DNA: TGCGCCAGCAGCCAACTAGCGGGATCGGTCACCGGGGAGCTGTTTTTT

D: TRBD1
J: TRBJ2-1
size: .
V: TRBV5-1
length: 15
CDR3: CASSLAGTADNEQFF
DNA: TGCGCCAGCAGCTTGGCCGGGACAGCGGACAATGAGCAGTTCTTC

D: .
J: TRBJ1-1
size: .
V: TRBV5-5
length: 13
CDR3: CASSLDQNTEAFF
DNA: TGTGCCAGCAGCCTAGACCAAAACACTGAAGCTTTCTTT

D: .
J: TRBJ2-3
size: .
V: TRBV27
length: 18
CDR3: CASSLKASPGGSTDTQYF
DNA: TGTGCCAGCAGTTTAAAAGCTTCGCCTGGGGGGAGCACAGATACGCAGTATTTT

D: .
J: TRBJ2-2
size: .
V: TRBV6-6
length: 15
CDR3: CASSYQTPNTGELFF
DNA: TGTGCCAGCAGTTACCAGACACCTAACACCGGGGAGCTGTTTTTT

D: .
J: TRBJ2-1
size: .
V: TRBV30
length: 14
CDR3: CAWSAAQGYNEQFF
DNA: TGTGCCTGGAGTGCCGCGCAGGGATACAATGAGCAGTTCTTC

D: .
J: TRBJ2-2
size: .
V: TRBV18
length: 15
CDR3: CASFNAQGAHGELFF
DNA: TGTGCCAGCTTCAATGCCCAAGGGGCGCACGGGGAGCTGTTTTTT

D: .
J: TRBJ2-1
size: .
V: TRBV19
length: 15
CDR3: CASSHDRSTYNEQFF
DNA: TGTGCCAGTAGTCACGACAGGAGCACCTACAATGAGCAGTTCTTC

D: .
J: TRBJ2-7
size: .
V: TRBV10-1
length: 11
CDR3: CASSSGNEQYF
DNA: TGCGCCAGCAGTTCAGGGAACGAGCAGTACTTC

D: TRBD1
J: TRBJ1-5
size: once
V: TRBV27
length: 18
CDR3: CASSQGQGARGGNQPQHF
DNA: TGTGCCAGCAGTCAAGGACAGGGGGCCAGAGGGGGTAATCAGCCCCAGCATTTT

D: .
J: TRBJ1-4
size: .
V: TRBV19
length: 19
CDR3: CASTEIRTGTPLVREKLFF
DNA: TGTGCCAGTACCGAGATCCGGACCGGGACACCCTTGGTTCGGGAAAAACTGTTTTTT

D: .
J: TRBJ1-3
size: .
V: TRBV20-1
length: 11
CDR3: CSASERNTIYF
DNA: TGCAGTGCTAGTGAGAGGAACACCATATATTTT

D: .
J: TRBJ2-2
size: .
V: TRBV19
length: 13
CDR3: CASSMGGGGELFF
DNA: TGTGCCAGTAGTATGGGAGGCGGCGGGGAGCTGTTTTTT

D: TRBD2
J: TRBJ2-5
size: once
V: TRBV24-1
length: 17
CDR3: CATSDGTSGAYQETQYF
DNA: TGTGCCACCAGTGATGGGACTAGCGGGGCCTACCAAGAGACCCAGTACTTC

D: .
J: TRBJ2-2
size: .
V: TRBV9
length: 14
CDR3: CASSPRTNTGELFF
DNA: TGTGCCAGCAGCCCTAGAACGAACACCGGGGAGCTGTTTTTT

D: TRBD1
J: TRBJ2-3
size: once
V: TRBV19
length: 13
CDR3: CASRQGATDTQYF
DNA: TGTGCCAGTAGACAGGGGGCCACAGATACGCAGTATTTT

D: TRBD2
J: TRBJ2-3
size: few
V: TRBV6-4
length: 14
CDR3: CASSDRGGTDTQYF
DNA: TGTGCCAGCAGTGATCGGGGGGGCACAGATACGCAGTATTTT

D: .
J: TRBJ2-1
size: once
V: TRBV6-1
length: 16
CDR3: CASSGPGQNSYNEQFF
DNA: TGTGCCAGCAGTGGGCCGGGACAAAACTCCTACAATGAGCAGTTCTTC

D: .
J: TRBJ2-2
size: .
V: TRBV30
length: 13
CDR3: CAWGGAKPGELFF
DNA: TGTGCCTGGGGGGGGGCTAAACCCGGGGAGCTGTTTTTT

D: TRBD1
J: TRBJ1-1
size: .
V: TRBV19
length: 14
CDR3: CASTLQGGRTEAFF
DNA: TGTGCCAGTACCCTACAGGGGGGTCGTACTGAAGCTTTCTTT

D: TRBD2
J: TRBJ2-2
size: .
V: TRBV19
length: 15
CDR3: CASSSGRVPTGELFF
DNA: TGTGCCAGTAGTAGCGGGAGGGTTCCCACCGGGGAGCTGTTTTTT

D: TRBD1
J: TRBJ1-4
size: .
V: TRBV29-1
length: 15
CDR3: CSGQQGQGSNEKLFF
DNA: TGCAGCGGTCAACAGGGGCAGGGGTCTAATGAAAAACTGTTTTTT

D: TRBD2
J: TRBJ2-3
size: .
V: TRBV27
length: 13
CDR3: CASTFLGTTNQYF
DNA: TGTGCCAGCACATTCCTAGGGACTACCAATCAGTATTTT

D: TRBD2
J: TRBJ2-1
size: once
V: TRBV4-2
length: 14
CDR3: CASSQDTGGLEQFF
DNA: TGTGCCAGCAGCCAAGATACGGGAGGGCTCGAGCAGTTCTTC

D: TRBD1
J: TRBJ2-7
size: .
V: TRBV7-9
length: 14
CDR3: CASSGGDRVSEQYF
DNA: TGTGCCAGCTCTGGGGGGGACAGGGTAAGCGAGCAGTACTTC

D: TRBD1
J: TRBJ2-1
size: .
V: TRBV11-3
length: 14
CDR3: CASSLGDSHNEQFF
DNA: TGTGCCAGCAGCTTGGGGGACAGCCACAATGAGCAGTTCTTC

D: .
J: TRBJ2-2
size: .
V: TRBV3-1/TRBV3-2
length: 15
CDR3: CASSPRRGNTGELFF
DNA: TGTGCCAGCAGCCCCCGCAGGGGGAACACCGGGGAGCTGTTTTTT

D: .
J: TRBJ2-1
size: once
V: TRBV4-1
length: 17
CDR3: CASSQDRSGVYYNEQFF
DNA: TGCGCCAGCAGCCAAGATCGGTCGGGGGTATACTACAATGAGCAGTTCTTC

D: .
J: TRBJ2-2
size: few
V: TRBV10-3
length: 14
CDR3: CATTGEINTGELFF
DNA: TGTGCCACGACAGGAGAAATAAACACCGGGGAGCTGTTTTTT

D: TRBD1
J: TRBJ1-6
size: once
V: TRBV2
length: 13
CDR3: CASSGGQGLPLHF
DNA: TGTGCCAGCAGTGGGGGACAGGGATTACCCCTCCACTTT

D: .
J: TRBJ2-1
size: once
V: TRBV19
length: 15
CDR3: CASSILSGTYNEQFF
DNA: TGTGCCAGTAGTATTTTGAGCGGCACCTACAATGAGCAGTTCTTC

D: TRBD1
J: TRBJ2-7
size: few
V: TRBV5-1
length: 13
CDR3: CASSFGTDYEQYF
DNA: TGCGCCAGCAGCTTCGGGACAGACTACGAGCAGTACTTC

D: .
J: TRBJ1-2
size: .
V: TRBV27
length: 13
CDR3: CASSLGAYYGYTF
DNA: TGTGCCAGCAGTTTAGGGGCCTACTATGGCTACACCTTC

D: .
J: TRBJ1-2
size: .
V: TRBV7-2
length: 14
CDR3: CASTPAGVDYGYTF
DNA: TGTGCCAGCACCCCAGCGGGGGTCGACTATGGCTACACCTTC

D: TRBD2
J: TRBJ2-3
size: .
V: TRBV19
length: 15
CDR3: CASSPTSGATDTQYF
DNA: TGTGCCAGTAGCCCGACTAGCGGGGCGACAGATACGCAGTATTTT

D: .
J: TRBJ1-4
size: once
V: TRBV30
length: 13
CDR3: CAWNRGLAEKLFF
DNA: TGTGCCTGGAATCGTGGGCTGGCTGAAAAACTGTTTTTT

D: .
J: TRBJ2-3
size: .
V: TRBV24-1
length: 17
CDR3: CATSDPLTGKGSDTQYF
DNA: TGTGCCACCAGTGATCCTTTGACCGGGAAGGGTTCAGATACGCAGTATTTT

D: .
J: TRBJ2-7
size: .
V: TRBV15
length: 15
CDR3: CATSVNPESSYEQYF
DNA: TGTGCCACCAGCGTTAATCCGGAGAGCTCCTACGAGCAGTACTTC

D: .
J: TRBJ1-5
size: .
V: TRBV30
length: 14
CDR3: CAWSVGQGGQPQHF
DNA: TGTGCCTGGAGTGTCGGTCAGGGCGGTCAGCCCCAGCATTTT

D: .
J: TRBJ1-1
size: .
V: TRBV24-1
length: 14
CDR3: CATSDGQTPTEAFF
DNA: TGTGCCACCAGTGATGGACAGACCCCCACTGAAGCTTTCTTT